One sample yielded the 5 T cell receptor beta chains listed below, sequenced in a study of cytomegalovirus exposure and HLA in healthy donors. Use of 60 Vbeta and 13 Jbeta primers characterized the PCR. Libraries were prepared by immunoSEQ multiplex PCR; TCRdb keeps only in-frame clonotypes and omits some of them. The table includes under 200,000 clones, around 80% detected once. Sequenced input: PBMCs. The receptors derive from a man aged 35-49 years in good health and CMV-seronegative.

This chain links TRBV7-9 with TRBJ1-1, with D hard to call. This CDR3 region has 15 residues. Germline lookup yields CDR1 SEHNR and CDR2 FQNEAQ (reference sequence). V lost 0 bases to trimming and J lost 2 bases, with 10 bases between them. Here the CDR3 reads CASSLAGRPNTEAFF. DNA of the CDR3: TGTGCCAGCAGCTTAGCGGGCAGGCCTAACACTGAAGCTTTCTTT.

This chain joins TRBV29-1 and TRBJ2-2; tentative D call: TRBD1 (6 bases). Trimming cost V 7 bases and J 3 bases, with 9 bases left between them. Per germline, CDR1 SQVTM and CDR2 ANQGSEA. This CDR3 region has 12 residues. CDR3 DNA sequence: TGCAGCGGGTACAGGGACACCGGGGAGCTGTTTTTT. Translating it yields CSGYRDTGELFF.

V usage is TRBV19 and J usage is TRBJ1-5; D call uncertain. V lost 5 bases and J 4 bases, leaving 18 bases between the germline ends. This CDR3 spans 16 amino acids. Germline V gene data show CDR1 as LNHDA and CDR2 as SQIVND (reference sequence). The CDR3 reads CASSRGPTIRNQPQHF. In nucleotides, the CDR3 is TGTGCCAGTAGTCGGGGTCCGACAATTCGGAATCAGCCCCAGCATTTT.

The chain carries TRBV25-1 and TRBJ2-5; 8 bases align to TRBD1. The trim removed 1 base at V and 3 bases at J, leaving 7 bases unmatched. The CDR3 length is 16 residues. Germline assignment: CDR1 MGHDK and CDR2 SYGVNS. The CDR3 is CASSELGQGAEETQYF. CDR3 nucleotide sequence: TGTGCCAGCAGTGAATTAGGACAGGGTGCTGAAGAGACCCAGTACTTC.

V is TRBV6-1 and J is TRBJ1-4, with 7 bases that match TRBD1. This CDR3 is built from 15 residues. Trimming removed 3 bases from V and 3 bases from J; junction bases left unmatched: 4. The germline gives CDR1 MNHNS, CDR2 SASEGT. CDR3 sequence reads: CASSDRQGSNEKLFF. CDR3 DNA sequence: TGTGCCAGCAGTGACCGACAGGGTTCTAATGAAAAACTGTTTTTT.